Below, 9 T cell receptor beta chains from the same sample are listed, as sequenced in a study of technical replicates of blood from a few donors. Assay used: immunoSEQ multiplex PCR; TCRdb lists only in-frame clones, some missing. The sample lists around 70,000 clones; 95% to 97% were seen once. The sample comprised T cells isolated from PBMCs. All receptors derive from a human donor in good health.

The sample holds one count of this clone. This chain joins TRBV7-2 and TRBJ2-5, with TRBD2 matching 12 bases. Germline lookup yields CDR1 SGHTA and CDR2 FQGNSA. CDR3 length equals 19 residues. V was pared by 1 base and J by 6 bases, with 15 bases of the junction left unmatched. The DNA for the CDR3 is TGTGCCAGCAGCTTAGGGACTTCAACTAGCGGGAGGTTGGGGAAGACCCAGTACTTC. Protein sequence: CASSLGTSTSGRLGKTQYF.

The chain links TRBV2 to TRBJ1-4, with TRBD1 as a possible D gene (5 bases). The V end was cut by 2 bases, the J end by 3 bases, with 13 bases between. The germline CDR1 and CDR2 sequences are SNHLY and FYNNEI. The CDR3 has 16 residues. CDR3 DNA: TGTGCCAGCAGTGAACAGTTGGGACTAGCTAATGAAAAACTGTTTTTT. Protein product: CASSEQLGLANEKLFF.

In this sample, this clone turned up once. This chain connects TRBV11-2 to TRBJ2-5; 9 nucleotides align to TRBD2. Trimming took 2 bases from V and 5 from J; bases not matched to a gene: 9. The CDR3 covers 16 residues. Germline CDR1 is SGHAT and CDR2 is FQNNGV. The CDR3 here is CASSLRGRGLGETQYF. CDR3 coding DNA: TGTGCCAGCAGCTTACGCGGGAGGGGACTTGGGGAGACCCAGTACTTC.

V is TRBV6-4 and J is TRBJ1-1; D is unclear. Trimming left V 3 bases short and J 4 bases short, with 9 bases between. CDR1 is MRHNA and CDR2 is SNTAGT in the germline V gene. The CDR3 sequence is 13 residues long. The CDR3 DNA reads TGTGCCAGCAGTGAGTACGGCGGCACTGAAGCTTTCTTT. The encoded protein is CASSEYGGTEAFF.

This sequence joins TRBV10-3 and TRBJ1-1; maybe TRBD1 (5 bases). Germline CDR1 is ENHRY and CDR2 is SYGVKD. The V and J ends lost 10 bases and 1 base respectively, with 13 bases between them. The CDR3 totals 13 residues. The CDR3 sequence: CATPKTGNTEAFF. The CDR3 DNA follows: TGTGCCACCCCAAAAACAGGGAACACTGAAGCTTTCTTT.

The chain joins TRBV2 to TRBJ1-5; maybe TRBD1 (6 bases). The V end was cut by 4 bases, the J end by 7 bases, with 17 bases between. Germline lookup yields CDR1 SNHLY and CDR2 FYNNEI. This CDR3 comprises 15 residues. CDR3 in DNA: TGTGCCAGCAGTGCAGACACAGGGAAAGGACAGCCCCAGCATTTT. Protein: CASSADTGKGQPQHF.

This clone appeared once. This rearrangement joins TRBV10-3 to TRBJ1-2, with D perhaps matching TRBD1 (5 bases). The V gene lost 5 bases and the J gene lost 4 bases, with 17 bases spanning the gap. Germline-derived CDR1 and CDR2 are ENHRY and SYGVKD. The CDR3 length is 15 residues. CDR3 sequence: CAISKQESPTYGYTF. DNA of the CDR3: TGTGCCATCAGTAAACAGGAAAGCCCCACCTATGGCTACACCTTC.

This clone was seen just once. The chain combines TRBV7-9 with TRBJ2-7; 12 bases map to TRBD2. Germline V gene sequence: CDR1 SEHNR, CDR2 FQNEAQ (reference sequence). The CDR3 contains 17 residues. V lost 3 bases to trimming and J lost 3 bases; unmatched junction nucleotides: 9. CDR3 DNA sequence: TGTGCCAGCAGCTTCCCTAGCGGGAGGGCCATTAACTACGAGCAGTACTTC. As protein: CASSFPSGRAINYEQYF.

The V call is TRBV29-1, the J call TRBJ2-1, with 15 bases matching TRBD2. The germline gives CDR1 SQVTM, CDR2 ANQGSEA. Unmatched junction bases numbered 5, after V lost 1 base and J lost 7 bases. The CDR3 contains 16 residues. CDR3 sequence: CSVEGTSGRALNEQFF. The DNA for the CDR3 is TGCAGCGTTGAAGGGACTAGCGGGAGGGCCCTAAATGAGCAGTTCTTC.